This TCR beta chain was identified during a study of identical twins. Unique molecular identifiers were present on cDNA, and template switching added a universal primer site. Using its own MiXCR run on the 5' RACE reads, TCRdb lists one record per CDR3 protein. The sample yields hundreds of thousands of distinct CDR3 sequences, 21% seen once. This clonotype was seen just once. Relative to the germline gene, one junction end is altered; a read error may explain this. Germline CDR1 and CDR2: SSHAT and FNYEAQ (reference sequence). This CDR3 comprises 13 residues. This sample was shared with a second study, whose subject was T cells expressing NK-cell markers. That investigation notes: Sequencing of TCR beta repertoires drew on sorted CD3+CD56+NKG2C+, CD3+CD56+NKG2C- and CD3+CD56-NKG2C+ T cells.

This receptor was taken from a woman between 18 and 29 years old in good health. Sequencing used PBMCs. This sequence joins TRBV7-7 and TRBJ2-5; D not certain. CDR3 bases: TGTGCTAGCAGCTTAGTAGTTGCGGAGACCCAGTACTTC. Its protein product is CASSLVVAETQYF.